The 7 T cell receptor beta chains given below trace back to one sample, sequenced in a study of cytomegalovirus exposure and HLA in healthy donors. Primers: 60 Vbeta forward and 13 Jbeta reverse. Clones were read by immunoSEQ multiplex PCR, and TCRdb kept only the in-frame ones, dropping some. This sample has approximately 170,000 clones, with roughly three quarters found just once. The sequencing input was PBMCs. These receptors were collected from a woman aged 45-65 years in good health and CMV-seronegative.

J is TRBJ2-1 and V is TRBV4-3; a possible D gene is TRBD2 (5 bases). Trimming took 2 bases from V and 7 from J, leaving 15 bases between them. Germline values: CDR1 LGHNA, CDR2 YSLEER. The CDR3 sequence is 15 residues long. The CDR3 region is CASSQTRGLGNEQFF. CDR3 bases: TGCGCCAGCAGCCAAACTCGGGGTTTAGGGAATGAGCAGTTCTTC.

This clone was recorded once. The sample holds other DNA sequences that translate to the same CDR3. V gene TRBV30 combines with J gene TRBJ1-6; D is unresolved. The CDR3 is 15 amino acids. In germline, CDR1 is GTSNPN, CDR2 SVGIG (reference sequence). V shed 1 base and J shed 4 bases, with 11 bases lying between them. The CDR3 is CAWSGKQTYNSPLHF. In nucleotides, the CDR3 is TGTGCCTGGAGTGGGAAACAGACATATAATTCACCCCTCCACTTT.

This clone was seen more than once but under ten times. The rearrangement links TRBV7-2 to TRBJ2-7; 9 bases match TRBD1. This CDR3 is 15 amino acids long. Germline assignment: CDR1 SGHTA and CDR2 FQGNSA. V was clipped by 5 bases and J by 6 bases; unmatched bases: 11. CDR3 in amino acids: CASSIGTGRVGEQYF. The CDR3 nucleotides read TGTGCCAGCAGCATCGGGACAGGGAGAGTAGGCGAGCAGTACTTC. Together with reference TRBV7-2 and TRBJ2-7, the CDR3 gives the full variable domain: GAGVSQSPSNKVTEKGKDVELRCDPISGHTALYWYRQSLGQGLEFLIYFQGNSAPDKSGLPSDRFSAERTGGSVSTLTIQRTQQEDSAVYLCASSIGTGRVGEQYFGPGTRLTVT.

The rearrangement joins TRBV5-6 to TRBJ2-6, with 9 bases that match TRBD1. The CDR3 covers 17 residues. CDR1 SGHDT and CDR2 YYEEEE come from the germline V gene. With 3 bases clipped from V and 1 base from J, the junction kept 5 bases outside the gene matches. CDR3 DNA sequence: TGTGCCAGCAGCTCCCGGGACAGGGCTTCTGGGGCCAACGTCCTGACTTTC. This gives the protein CASSSRDRASGANVLTF.

V is TRBV7-2 and J is TRBJ2-1, with 9 bases aligning to TRBD2. The CDR3 loop spans 14 amino acids. Germline assignment: CDR1 SGHTA and CDR2 FQGNSA. The V and J ends lost 8 bases and 5 bases, in that order; junction bases with no gene match: 7. CDR3 residues: CASRAGGMNNEQFF. CDR3 DNA sequence: TGTGCCAGCCGCGCGGGGGGGATGAACAATGAGCAGTTCTTC.

J is TRBJ1-6 and V is TRBV7-2, with D possibly matching TRBD1 (6 bases). Deletions cut 6 bases from V and 9 bases from J, with 24 bases between. Germline loops: CDR1 SGHTA, CDR2 FQGNSA. This CDR3 spans 17 amino acids. The CDR3 is CASRMAGASGEGSPLHF. CDR3 coding DNA: TGTGCCAGCAGGATGGCAGGGGCCTCCGGTGAAGGTTCACCCCTCCACTTT.

This chain links TRBV5-4 with TRBJ1-6; no reliable D call. The CDR3 is made up of 16 amino acids. Germline V gene data show CDR1 as SGHNT and CDR2 as YYREEE (reference sequence). V lost 6 bases and J lost 7, with 20 bases in between. The CDR3 loop is CASTAWERARNSPLHF. As DNA, the CDR3 is TGTGCCAGCACCGCTTGGGAGAGGGCGAGGAATTCACCCCTCCACTTT. Full variable domain (missing parts from reference TRBV5-4 and TRBJ1-6): ETGVTQSPTHLIKTRGQQVTLRCSSQSGHNTVSWYQQALGQGPQFIFQYYREEENGRGNFPPRFSGLQFPNYSSELNVNALELDDSALYLCASTAWERARNSPLHFGNGTRLTVT.